What follows are 18 T cell receptor beta chains derived from one specimen sequenced in a study of Graves' ophthalmopathy and Graves' hyperthyroidism. The authors amplified TCR beta CDR3 regions, and they did so from RNA transcripts for repertoire sequencing. Second-round multiplex PCR came after a first-round RT-PCR that employed HTBI primers. TCRdb re-called the multiplex PCR reads through MiXCR, storing one row per CDR3 protein. The profile covers over a million distinct CDR3 sequences, with less than 45% appearing a single time and roughly 10% taken by the ten largest. Input material: peripheral blood or thyroid tissue (not recorded which). The receptors originated from an adult man with Graves' hyperthyroidism.

The sample holds many counts of this clonotype. This chain uses TRBV14 with TRBJ1-2; 7 bases are a match to TRBD1. The J segment lost 6 bases and the V segment lost 4 bases, leaving 11 bases of the junction unmatched. The CDR3 length is 15 residues. Germline values: CDR1 SGHDN, CDR2 FVKESK. CDR3 region: CASSRLRTGTDGYTF. The DNA for the CDR3 is TGTGCCAGCAGCCGACTTAGGACAGGAACGGATGGCTACACCTTC.

This clonotype was seen at least ten times. The genes are TRBV6-5 and TRBJ1-4; 7 bases fit TRBD1. This CDR3 spans 14 amino acids. V dropped 4 bases and J dropped 8; count of bases not matched to a gene: 7. The germline V gene has CDR1 MNHEY and CDR2 SVGAGI. This CDR3 is CASSLDRDGEKLFF. Here the CDR3 DNA reads TGTGCCAGCAGTTTAGACAGGGATGGGGAAAAACTGTTTTTT.

The J gene is TRBJ2-5, the V gene TRBV20-1; D is perhaps TRBD2 (7 bases). Germline lookup yields CDR1 DFQATT and CDR2 SNEGSKA (reference sequence). This CDR3 is built from 13 residues. The CDR3 protein is CSPTRGGRETQYF. As DNA, the CDR3 is TGCAGCCCTACAAGGGGGGGCAGGGAGACCCAGTACTTC.

This clonotype has at least ten counts. The V gene is TRBV24-1, the J gene TRBJ1-5; tentatively, D is TRBD1 (6 bases). Germline V gives CDR1 KGHDR, CDR2 SFDVKD. The V gene lost 9 bases and the J gene lost 0 bases, with 17 bases spanning the gap. CDR3 length: 16 amino acids. This chain's CDR3 is CATGARQENSNQPQHF. CDR3 nucleotides: TGTGCCACCGGGGCACGACAGGAGAATAGCAATCAGCCCCAGCATTTT.

There are many counts of this clonotype. The gene calls are TRBV11-2 and TRBJ2-7; maybe TRBD1 (7 bases). The length of the CDR3 is 14 residues. V was pared by 1 base and J by 6 bases, with 13 bases between. Germline V gene data show CDR1 as SGHAT and CDR2 as FQNNGV. The CDR3 protein is CASSLGAGGSEQYF. As DNA, the CDR3 is TGTGCCAGCAGCTTAGGAGCAGGGGGGAGCGAGCAGTACTTC.

This clonotype was recorded only once. One junction end does not reproduce the germline sequence, and a read error may be involved. The gene calls are TRBV2 and TRBJ2-2; 9 bases agree with TRBD2. Germline V gene lookup returns CDR1 SNHLY and CDR2 FYNNEI. The CDR3 covers 12 residues. The DNA for the CDR3 is TGTGCCAGCAGTGTCGGCGGGGGGGGGCTGTTTTTT. It specifies CASSVGGGGLFF.

This clonotype appeared many times. The chain uses TRBV12-3 or TRBV12-4 and TRBJ2-5, with D possibly being TRBD1 (6 bases). V lost 4 bases and J 5 bases, leaving 17 bases between the germline ends. The CDR3 contains 15 residues. The DNA of the CDR3 is TGTGCCAGCAGTTCTCGGACAGCCCTCGGGGAGACCCAGTACTTC. It specifies CASSSRTALGETQYF.

This clonotype has more than one count but fewer than ten. The chain has TRBV6-6 and TRBJ1-1; the match to TRBD1 covers 7 bases. Germline V gene data show CDR1 as MNHNY and CDR2 as SVGAGI (reference sequence). CDR3 size: 13 residues. V shed 11 bases, J shed 1 base, and the junction held 7 bases outside the gene matches. CDR3 bases: TGTGCCGGCACCACAGGGGAGAACACTGAAGCTTTCTTT. Protein sequence: CAGTTGENTEAFF.

This clonotype has a handful of counts. V and J are TRBV25-1 and TRBJ2-6; possible D gene TRBD2, 6 bases. There are 15 residues in the CDR3. Germline V lookup: CDR1 MGHDK, CDR2 SYGVNS. The ends were cut back, 8 bases at V and 0 bases at J, with 11 bases in the middle. This CDR3 reads CASVGGSSGANVLTF. The CDR3 DNA reads TGTGCCAGCGTTGGGGGGAGCTCTGGGGCCAACGTCCTGACTTTC.

This clonotype was detected a few times. J is TRBJ1-1 and V is TRBV6-1; D may be TRBD1 (6 bases). The ends were cut back, 8 bases at V and 4 bases at J, with 20 bases in the middle. This CDR3 comprises 15 residues. The germline V gene encodes CDR1 MNHNS and CDR2 SASEGT. CDR3 DNA sequence: TGTGCCAGCTTGGGGACAAGGGGATCGTCCACTGAAGCTTTCTTT. Protein: CASLGTRGSSTEAFF.

As to this clonotype: The junction departs from germline at one end; a sequencing error may be responsible. The chain uses TRBV9 and TRBJ2-7; the D is unclear. Germline-derived CDR1 and CDR2 are SGDLS and YYNGEE. The CDR3 is 13 residues long. This CDR3 reads CASSPPASTEQYF. The CDR3 coding sequence is TGCGCCAGCAGCCCCCCAGCGTCTACCGAGCAGTACTTC.

Concerning this clonotype itself: Possible read error: a much larger clone is one base away. The chain links TRBV7-9 to TRBJ2-7; D remains ambiguous. V lost 7 bases to trimming and J lost 1 base, with 14 bases between them. The CDR3 totals 14 residues. CDR1 and CDR2 from the germline V gene are SEHNR and FQNEAQ (reference sequence). In DNA form, the CDR3 reads TGTGCCAGCACCCCCCAGCTTGAGTCCTACGAGCAGTACTTC. Protein: CASTPQLESYEQYF.

This clonotype was counted at least ten times. The chain couples TRBV24-1 to TRBJ2-5; 13 nucleotides line up with TRBD2. Germline CDR1 and CDR2: KGHDR and SFDVKD. This CDR3 spans 17 amino acids. The J segment lost 5 bases and the V segment lost 0 bases, leaving 5 bases of the junction unmatched. Here the CDR3 DNA reads TGTGCCACCAGTGATTTGCCCGGGACTAGCGGGAAGGAGACCCAGTACTTC. Translation gives CATSDLPGTSGKETQYF.

The sample holds many counts of this clonotype. The chain links TRBV20-1 to TRBJ2-7; 9 nucleotides align to TRBD2. The length of the CDR3 is 13 residues. Germline CDR1 and CDR2: DFQATT and SNEGSKA (reference sequence). The ends lost 4 bases at V and 4 bases at J; junction bases unmatched: 5. The CDR3, as DNA: TGCAGTGCTAAGAGCGGGGGGAGATACGAGCAGTACTTC. It is translated as CSAKSGGRYEQYF.

Many counts were recorded for this clonotype. The gene calls are TRBV4-1 and TRBJ2-7; no clear D gene. The CDR3 totals 15 residues. Trimming took off 4 bases at V and 3 bases at J, with 16 bases between the two ends. Germline CDR1 and CDR2: MGHRA and YSYEKL. The CDR3 sequence: CASSLRYNEYYEQYF. As DNA, the CDR3 is TGCGCCAGCAGCCTACGTTACAATGAGTACTACGAGCAGTACTTC.

The CDR3 DNA reads as TGTGCCAGCAGCTCGAAGGTGGGTTCATCGACCCAGTACTTC. Its translation is CASSSKVGSSTQYF. V gene TRBV7-9 combines with J gene TRBJ2-5; D ambiguous. This CDR3 comprises 14 residues. Germline loops: CDR1 SEHNR, CDR2 FQNEAQ (reference sequence). Deletions cut 4 bases from V and 7 bases from J, with 16 bases between.

As concerns this clonotype: A much larger clone lies a single base off, so this may be a read error. The CDR3 coding sequence is TGTGCCCGCAGTTTACAGCGTAGCAATCAGCCCCAGCATTTT. Protein sequence: CARSLQRSNQPQHF. J is TRBJ1-5 and V is TRBV25-1, with D unresolved. The CDR3 covers 14 residues. Germline CDR1 MGHDK, CDR2 SYGVNS.

The rearrangement uses TRBV10-3 and TRBJ1-1, with D possibly being TRBD1 (5 bases). CDR1 is ENHRY, CDR2 SYGVKD, per germline. The CDR3 spans 13 residues. The V end was cut by 6 bases, the J end by 5 bases, with 13 bases between. The CDR3 DNA follows: TGTGCCATCAGCCCCCTTCGGGGGACTGAAGCTTTCTTT. It is translated as CAISPLRGTEAFF.